This T cell receptor beta chain was captured in a study of blood T cells in healthy people across ages. Study-level points and caveats: Changes seen in expanded clonotypes were possibly confounded by donor CMV status left unknown. The study could not conclusively compare naive and antigen-experienced cells, given its unsorted PBMCs. Those diversity estimates obtained from one million T cells were thought to be underestimates.

There were healthy Caucasian individuals from Russia, aged roughly 6 to 95, serving as donors. Then a second PCR, running roughly 7 to 11 cycles, was carried out with a sample-barcoded 5' primer and a J-beta primer mix. In TCRdb, the 5' RACE reads were re-called with MiXCR into one record per CDR3 protein. The table records approximately 690,000 distinct CDR3 sequences, about 54% of them present only once. A word on this clonotype: Its matching antigen is unknown.

Germline loops: CDR1 SGHAT, CDR2 FQNNGV. V trimming: 1 base; J trimming: 9 bases; junction bases outside the gene matches: 6. The length of the CDR3 is 14 residues. The genes are TRBV11-2 and TRBJ1-2; TRBD1 matches 9 bases. The sequence derives from a man aged 60 to 69 in good health. Sequenced material: blood. The DNA for the CDR3 is TGTGCCAGCAGCTTAGCCGTGGGACAGGGAAGCTACACCTTC. It codes for CASSLAVGQGSYTF.